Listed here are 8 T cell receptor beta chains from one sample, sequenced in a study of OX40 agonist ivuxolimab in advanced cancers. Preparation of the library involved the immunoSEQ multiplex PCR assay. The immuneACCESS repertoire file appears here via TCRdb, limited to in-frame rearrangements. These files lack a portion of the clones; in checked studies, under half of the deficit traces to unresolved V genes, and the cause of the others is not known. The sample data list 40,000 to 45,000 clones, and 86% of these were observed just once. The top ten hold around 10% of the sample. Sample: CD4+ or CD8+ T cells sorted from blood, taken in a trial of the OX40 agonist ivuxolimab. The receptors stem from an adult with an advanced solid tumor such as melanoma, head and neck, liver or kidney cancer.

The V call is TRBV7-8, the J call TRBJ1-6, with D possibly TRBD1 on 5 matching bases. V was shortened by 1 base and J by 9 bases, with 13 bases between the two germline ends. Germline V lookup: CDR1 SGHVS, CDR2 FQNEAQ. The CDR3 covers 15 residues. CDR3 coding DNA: TGTGCCAGCAGCTTAGGGGGGTATCCCTCTTCACCCCTCCACTTT. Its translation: CASSLGGYPSSPLHF. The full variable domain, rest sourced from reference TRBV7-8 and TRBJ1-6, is GAGVSQSPRYKVAKRGQDVALRCDPISGHVSLFWYQQALGQGPEFLTYFQNEAQLDKSGLPSDRFFAERPEGSVSTLKIQRTQQEDSAVYLCASSLGGYPSSPLHFGNGTRLTVT.

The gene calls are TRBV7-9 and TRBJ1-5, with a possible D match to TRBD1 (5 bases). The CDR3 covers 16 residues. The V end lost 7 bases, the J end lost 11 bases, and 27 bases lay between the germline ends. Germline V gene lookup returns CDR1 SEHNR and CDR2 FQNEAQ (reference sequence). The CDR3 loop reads CASTLSPAGPDQAQHF. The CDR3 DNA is TGTGCCAGCACCCTTTCACCGGCAGGGCCGGATCAAGCCCAGCATTTT.

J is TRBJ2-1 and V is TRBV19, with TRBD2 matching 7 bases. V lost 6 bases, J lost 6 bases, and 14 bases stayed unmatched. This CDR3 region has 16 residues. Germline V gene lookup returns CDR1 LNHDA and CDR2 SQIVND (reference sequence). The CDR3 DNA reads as TGTGCCAGTAGCCTCAGCGCGGGGGAAGGAGTCAATGAGCAGTTCTTC. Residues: CASSLSAGEGVNEQFF.

CDR3 loop: CASSEGPYEQYF. CDR3 nucleotides: TGTGCCAGCAGCGAGGGTCCCTACGAGCAGTACTTC. The chain carries TRBV7-9 and TRBJ2-7, with D possibly matching TRBD2 (5 bases). There are 12 residues in the CDR3. V was cut by 5 bases and J by 2 bases, with 7 bases left in between. Germline CDR1 is SEHNR and CDR2 is FQNEAQ (reference sequence).

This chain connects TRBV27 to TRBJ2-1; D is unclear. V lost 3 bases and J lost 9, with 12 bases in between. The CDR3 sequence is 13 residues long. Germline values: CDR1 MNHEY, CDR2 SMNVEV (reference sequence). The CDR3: CASSFSVMGEQFF. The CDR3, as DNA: TGTGCCAGCAGTTTCAGTGTTATGGGTGAGCAGTTCTTC.

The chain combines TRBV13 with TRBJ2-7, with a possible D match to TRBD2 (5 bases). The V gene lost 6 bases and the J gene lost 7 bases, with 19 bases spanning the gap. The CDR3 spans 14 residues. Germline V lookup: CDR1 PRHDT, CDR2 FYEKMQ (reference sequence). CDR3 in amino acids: CASSSEAPSGEQYF. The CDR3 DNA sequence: TGTGCCAGCAGTTCGGAGGCACCCTCCGGAGAGCAGTACTTC.

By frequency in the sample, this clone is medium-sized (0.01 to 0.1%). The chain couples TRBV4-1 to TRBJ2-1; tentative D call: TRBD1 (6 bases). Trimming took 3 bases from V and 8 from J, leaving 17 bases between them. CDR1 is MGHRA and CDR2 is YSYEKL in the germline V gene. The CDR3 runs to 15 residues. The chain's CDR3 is CASSHRTASRDEQFF. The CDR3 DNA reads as TGCGCCAGCAGCCATCGGACAGCGTCGAGAGATGAGCAGTTCTTC.

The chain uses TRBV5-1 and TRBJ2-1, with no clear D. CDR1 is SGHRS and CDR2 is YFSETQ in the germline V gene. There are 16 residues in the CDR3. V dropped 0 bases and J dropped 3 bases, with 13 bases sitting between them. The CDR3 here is CASSLDDLGFYNEQFF. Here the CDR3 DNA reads TGCGCCAGCAGCTTGGACGACCTTGGGTTCTACAATGAGCAGTTCTTC.